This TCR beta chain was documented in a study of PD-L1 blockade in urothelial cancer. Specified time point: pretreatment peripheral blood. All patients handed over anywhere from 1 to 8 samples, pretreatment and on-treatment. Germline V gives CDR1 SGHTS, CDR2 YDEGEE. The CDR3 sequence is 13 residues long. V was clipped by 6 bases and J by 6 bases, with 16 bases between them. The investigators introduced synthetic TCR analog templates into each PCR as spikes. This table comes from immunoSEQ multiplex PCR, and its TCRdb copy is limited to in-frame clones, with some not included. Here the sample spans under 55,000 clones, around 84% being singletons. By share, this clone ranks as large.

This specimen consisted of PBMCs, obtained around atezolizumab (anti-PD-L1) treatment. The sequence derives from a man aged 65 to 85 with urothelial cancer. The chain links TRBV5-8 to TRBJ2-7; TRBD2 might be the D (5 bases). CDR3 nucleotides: TGTGCCAGCACCCCGGCTCACGGGGTCGAGCAGTACTTC. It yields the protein CASTPAHGVEQYF.